These T cell receptor beta chains were read from a single sample in a study of blood T cell repertoires in COVID-19. Repertoires were generated with immunoSEQ multiplex PCR, while TCRdb's copy carries only in-frame clones and drops some. The sample records about 160,000 clones, roughly 82% being singletons. Sequencing was carried out using peripheral blood. These receptors came from a woman aged 40 to 55 with COVID-19, enrolled during active disease. Each CDR3 is given with its conserved first and last residue. D genes are given only for firm matches. Rows may omit the clone size; those that give it use once, few, many or a size class.

TRBJ1-2	.	.	TRBV27	CASSLRSVQGNYGYTF	TGTGCCAGCAGTTTAAGGTCGGTCCAGGGAAACTATGGCTACACCTTC
TRBJ2-4	.	TRBD1	TRBV9	CASSASGTGTDPKNIQYF	TGTGCCAGCAGCGCCTCGGGGACAGGGACTGATCCCAAAAACATTCAGTACTTC
TRBJ1-6	.	.	TRBV2	CASSGTMNSPLHF	TGTGCCAGCAGTGGGACAATGAATTCACCCCTCCACTTT
TRBJ2-7	.	TRBD2	TRBV27	CASVGTSGSYEQYF	TGTGCCAGCGTTGGTACTAGCGGCTCCTACGAGCAGTACTTC
TRBJ1-5	.	.	TRBV7-8	CASSRGPAGSNQPQHF	TGTGCCAGCAGTAGGGGCCCCGCCGGTAGCAATCAGCCCCAGCATTTT
TRBJ2-1	.	TRBD2	TRBV5-1	CASSFWASGKVIYNEQFF	TGCGCCAGCAGCTTTTGGGCTAGCGGGAAAGTCATCTACAATGAGCAGTTCTTC
TRBJ2-1	.	.	TRBV9	CASSRGSYNEQFF	TGTGCCAGCAGTCGCGGCTCCTACAATGAGCAGTTCTTC
TRBJ1-6	.	.	TRBV10-2	CASRDSSRALHF	TGCGCCAGCAGGGACAGCAGCCGGGCCCTCCACTTT
TRBJ1-5	.	.	TRBV19	CATTPSGREFNQPQHF	TGTGCCACCACCCCCTCAGGAAGGGAGTTTAATCAGCCCCAGCATTTT
TRBJ2-2	.	TRBD2	TRBV5-6	CASSLLTSGSPGELFF	TGTGCCAGCAGCTTACTGACTAGCGGGAGTCCCGGGGAGCTGTTTTTT
TRBJ1-2	once	TRBD1	TRBV29-1	CSVDLQGQTGGYTF	TGCAGCGTTGATCTGCAGGGACAGACGGGGGGCTACACCTTC
TRBJ2-1	.	TRBD2	TRBV7-9	CASSLTSGGPELYEQFF	TGTGCCAGCAGCTTAACGTCGGGAGGGCCGGAGTTGTATGAGCAGTTCTTC
TRBJ1-5	.	.	TRBV7-8	CASSPAGAGNQPQHF	TGTGCCAGCAGCCCAGCGGGGGCAGGGAATCAGCCCCAGCATTTT
TRBJ2-1	.	.	TRBV27	CASTPIGGPSSYNEQFF	TGTGCCAGCACTCCCATCGGAGGGCCGTCCTCCTACAATGAGCAGTTCTTC
TRBJ1-4	.	TRBD1	TRBV24-1	CATSDRTGVDNEKLFF	TGTGCCACCAGTGACCGGACAGGGGTTGATAATGAAAAACTGTTTTTT
TRBJ2-1	.	TRBD2	TRBV27	CASSRASGNEQFF	TGTGCCAGCAGTAGGGCTAGCGGGAATGAGCAGTTCTTC
TRBJ1-3	.	.	TRBV3-1/TRBV3-2	CASSKRGGGNTIYF	TGTGCCAGCAGCAAAAGGGGAGGTGGAAACACCATATATTTT
TRBJ1-2	.	.	TRBV3-1/TRBV3-2	CASSQDRGRVGGYTF	TGTGCCAGCAGCCAAGATCGTGGCAGGGTAGGTGGCTACACCTTC
TRBJ2-3	.	TRBD2	TRBV2	CASSERRTSGEDTQYF	TGTGCCAGCAGTGAAAGGCGGACTAGCGGGGAAGATACGCAGTATTTT
TRBJ2-5	.	.	TRBV2	CASSTDIRQVGSETQYF	TGTGCCAGCAGTACCGATATAAGGCAGGTTGGGTCTGAGACCCAGTACTTC
TRBJ1-2	.	.	TRBV18	CASSPQTPQRYGYTF	TGTGCCAGCTCACCGCAGACACCTCAGAGATATGGCTACACCTTC
TRBJ2-7	few	.	TRBV15	CATKPGVGEQYF	TGTGCCACCAAGCCGGGGGTTGGGGAGCAGTACTTC
TRBJ1-6	few	TRBD1	TRBV2	CASSEMGQGTGLGSPLHF	TGTGCCAGCAGTGAAATGGGACAGGGAACTGGACTCGGTTCACCCCTCCACTTT
TRBJ2-7	.	TRBD2	TRBV4-1	CASSQVPSGKYEQYF	TGCGCCAGCAGCCAAGTCCCTAGCGGGAAATACGAGCAGTACTTC
TRBJ2-5	.	.	TRBV6-5	CASRARETQYF	TGTGCCAGCAGGGCCCGAGAGACCCAGTACTTC
TRBJ2-1	.	TRBD2	TRBV5-4	CASSRSGTSLPYNEQFF	TGTGCCAGCAGCAGGTCCGGGACTAGCCTCCCCTACAATGAGCAGTTCTTC
TRBJ1-5	.	.	TRBV7-9	CASSLGASGTPNQPQHF	TGTGCCAGCAGCTTAGGGGCATCCGGGACACCAAATCAGCCCCAGCATTTT
TRBJ2-7	few	.	TRBV24-1	CATPQTTGKNSYEQYF	TGTGCCACCCCCCAGACAACAGGGAAGAACTCCTACGAGCAGTACTTC
TRBJ2-1	.	TRBD2	TRBV4-2	CASSQPTGLASYNEQFF	TGTGCCAGCAGCCAACCTACGGGACTAGCGTCGTACAATGAGCAGTTCTTC
TRBJ2-5	.	.	TRBV9	CASSPGTSNQETQYF	TGTGCCAGCAGCCCGGGCACTAGCAACCAAGAGACCCAGTACTTC
TRBJ1-1	many	.	TRBV20-1	CSAIRGAFF	TGCAGTGCTATTCGGGGAGCTTTCTTT
TRBJ1-5	.	.	TRBV21-1	CASSKEAGKKGNQPQHF	TGTGCCAGCAGCAAAGAGGCAGGGAAAAAGGGAAATCAGCCCCAGCATTTT
TRBJ2-3	.	TRBD2	TRBV13	CASSLVLAGGPNTQYF	TGTGCCAGCAGCTTAGTTCTTGCGGGAGGGCCAAATACGCAGTATTTT
TRBJ2-2	.	TRBD2	TRBV24-1	CATSDWELAGNTGELFF	TGTGCCACCAGTGATTGGGAACTAGCGGGGAACACCGGGGAGCTGTTTTTT
TRBJ2-5	.	.	TRBV9	CASSGRGGETQYF	TGTGCCAGCAGCGGAAGGGGAGGAGAGACCCAGTACTTC
TRBJ1-2	.	.	TRBV5-1	CASSQTGDALYGYTF	TGCGCCAGCAGCCAGACAGGAGACGCTCTCTATGGCTACACCTTC
TRBJ2-2	.	.	TRBV7-3	CASSFYTPLTGNPGELFF	TGTGCCAGCAGCTTTTATACCCCACTCACAGGGAATCCCGGGGAGCTGTTTTTT
TRBJ1-2	.	TRBD1	TRBV9	CASSAGQVGGYTF	TGTGCCAGCAGCGCCGGACAGGTTGGAGGCTACACCTTC
TRBJ2-7	.	TRBD2	TRBV7-2	CASSFQGLVSEQYF	TGTGCCAGCAGCTTTCAGGGACTAGTTTCCGAGCAGTACTTC
TRBJ2-5	once	TRBD2	TRBV3-1/TRBV3-2	CASSQGLAGGTQETQYF	TGTGCCAGCAGCCAGGGACTAGCGGGGGGAACCCAAGAGACCCAGTACTTC
TRBJ2-2	.	.	TRBV4-1	CASSQDVPAGPNTGELFF	TGCGCCAGCAGCCAAGACGTGCCGGCGGGTCCGAACACCGGGGAGCTGTTTTTT
TRBJ2-6	once	.	TRBV5-1	CASAGQPSSGANVLTF	TGCGCCAGCGCCGGACAGCCAAGCTCTGGGGCCAACGTCCTGACTTTC
TRBJ2-5	.	TRBD2	TRBV4-1	CASSRSRRTSGDKETQYF	TGCGCCAGCAGCAGAAGTAGAAGGACTAGCGGGGATAAAGAGACCCAGTACTTC
TRBJ2-2	.	.	TRBV2	CASKGEGTGELFF	TGTGCCAGCAAGGGAGAGGGAACCGGGGAGCTGTTTTTT